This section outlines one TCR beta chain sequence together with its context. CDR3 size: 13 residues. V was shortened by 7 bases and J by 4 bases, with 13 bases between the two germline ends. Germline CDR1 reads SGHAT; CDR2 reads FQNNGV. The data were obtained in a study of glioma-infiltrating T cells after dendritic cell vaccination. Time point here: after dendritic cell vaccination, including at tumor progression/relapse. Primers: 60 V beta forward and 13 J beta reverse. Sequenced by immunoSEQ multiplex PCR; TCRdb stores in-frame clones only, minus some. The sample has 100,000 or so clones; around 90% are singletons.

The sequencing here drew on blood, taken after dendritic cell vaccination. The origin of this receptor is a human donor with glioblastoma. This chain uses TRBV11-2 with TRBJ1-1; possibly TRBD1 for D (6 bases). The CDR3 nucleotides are TGTGCCAGCACTGGGGGGGCAAGCACTGAAGCTTTCTTT. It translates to CASTGGASTEAFF.